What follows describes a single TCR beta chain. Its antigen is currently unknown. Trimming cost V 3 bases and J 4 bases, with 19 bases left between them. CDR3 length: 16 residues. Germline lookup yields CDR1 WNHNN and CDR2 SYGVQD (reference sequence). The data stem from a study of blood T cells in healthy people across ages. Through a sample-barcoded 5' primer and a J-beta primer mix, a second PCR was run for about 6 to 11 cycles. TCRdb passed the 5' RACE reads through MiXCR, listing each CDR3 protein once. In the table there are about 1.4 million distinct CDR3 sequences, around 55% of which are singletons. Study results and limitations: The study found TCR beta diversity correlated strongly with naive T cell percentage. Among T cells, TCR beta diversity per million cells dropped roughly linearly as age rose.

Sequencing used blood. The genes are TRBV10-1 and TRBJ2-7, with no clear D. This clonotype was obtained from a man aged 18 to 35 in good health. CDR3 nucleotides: TGCGCCAGCAGTGAAGACCCGCAGGCCAACCTTTACGAGCAGTACTTC. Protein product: CASSEDPQANLYEQYF.